This T cell receptor (beta chain) was observed in a study of neurological immune-mediated disorders (dated by TCRdb to between 2018 and 2021). Describing the broader study: Using UMI-based sequencing, the study compared peripheral blood TCR-beta repertoires from patients with HTLV-I-associated myelopathy (HAM/TSP), patients with multiple sclerosis, and healthy controls. Alongside PBMC samples, the set of some 98 TCR-beta libraries contained longitudinal samples, technical triplicates, and paired CD4+ and CD8+ T-cell subsets that had been sorted. Longitudinal HAM/TSP and healthy donors were sampled at 3 time-points each (about 3-45 month intervals). The cohort included 60 to 75 subjects: some 15 with HAM/TSP, some 34 with multiple sclerosis, and approximately 20 healthy controls.

The germline V gene yields SGHTA for CDR1 and FQGNSA for CDR2. Spanning cysteine to phenylalanine, the CDR3 consists of 17 amino acids. This entry keeps only the CDR3 DNA: 51 bases, framed from base 1. V drops 2 bases and J drops 3 bases, leaving 17 bases in between. cDNA was synthesized by template-switch 5'RACE using a primer carrying a 10-nucleotide random unique molecular identifier by which each TCR transcript was tagged. Each sequencing run produced over 160 million TCR-beta sequences covering 15-18 subjects. The RNeasy kit was used for extraction of total RNA. The KAPA Real-time Library Amplification kit was used to amplify TCR-beta VDJ regions with primers for the TCR constant region and the 5'RACE anchor. Sample indexes and Illumina adaptors were added in a first PCR, and a second PCR then increased library yield. After purification with Ampure beads, the TCR product of roughly 650 bp was size-selected on a 2% E-gel SizeSelection system. Before pooling, library quality was assessed on a Bioanalyzer, concentration was determined with Qubit, and library quantification was performed with the Kapa Library Quantification kit. An Illumina HiSeq 2500 was used to sequence the libraries paired-end at 2 x 150 bp. To increase sequence diversity, roughly 24-30% phiX was spiked into each library pool. Regarding the original processing steps: The UMI-based MiGEC pipeline processed quality-filtered reads and removed over 75% of raw TCR sequences during error correction. VDJ genes were aligned to IMGT germline references, and clonotypes were defined by unique CDR3 amino acid sequence plus V-J genes. Clonal expansion, Shannon diversity and CDR3 relatedness (CalcPairwiseDistances, ClusterSamples) were evaluated with VDJtools, and phylogenetic trees were built with CLCbio workbench. Expanded clones were defined as having at least 8 unique UMIs, based on coefficient-of-variation modelling across technical triplicates. TCRdb trimmed the raw reads at Q25, called clones with MiXCR and kept productive beta chains. Each record represents a unique CDR3 protein, reported with the most common genes and DNA among its rows. What appears here as the V and J calls and clone size reflects TCRdb's work, not the paper's. The sample records tens of thousands of distinct CDR3 sequences, around an eighth of which are singletons. More than 9.5% of the sample lies in the top ten.

Ten or more counts support this clonotype. Which antigen it targets is not known. No clone much larger than this one lies a single base away; base qualities are absent. Paper-wide results and their limitations: TCR clonal expansion was greatest in HAM/TSP patients and smallest in MS patients, who ranked below even healthy controls. No identical CDR3 amino acid sequences were shared among expanded clones across subjects, suggesting private TCR-beta repertoires in all groups.

The label giving this sample's time point can be read as: longitudinal time-point 3. The healthy controls were volunteers from blood banks in Maryland, USA. For the unsorted PBMC libraries, 2 million PBMCs were stored in RNAlater at -80 degrees C until RNA extraction and were used to generate the libraries. Peripheral blood was subjected to Ficoll-Hypaque density gradient centrifugation to isolate PBMCs, which were then cryopreserved in liquid nitrogen. The chain is encoded by TRBV7-2 joined to TRBJ2-1, with the D assignment possibly TRBD1 or TRBD2, given 6 matching bases for each. The TCR originated in a man in his thirties or forties in good health. Sequenced: PBMCs. Here is the DNA: TGTGCCAGCAGCTTAATCTTAGGGGGAGGTGGCTACAATGAGCAGTTCTTC. This translates into CASSLILGGGGYNEQFF.